This TCR beta chain was found in a study of shared clonotypes between healthy human individuals. CDR3 length equals 15 residues. Trimming removed 0 bases at V and 7 bases at J, with 18 bases between. Germline CDR1 is GTSNPN and CDR2 is SVGIG (reference sequence). Assay used: immunoSEQ multiplex PCR; TCRdb lists only in-frame clones, some missing. The data contain fewer than 400,000 clones, over 65% of them singletons. This clone was detected a few times. The clonotype comes from a man aged 25-45 years in good health. The material sequenced was memory CD4+ T cells sorted from blood. Subset defined: CD45RA-negative fraction. V usage is TRBV30 and J usage is TRBJ1-2; D not certain. The CDR3 reads CAWSVPHLGGSGYTF. As DNA, the CDR3 is TGTGCCTGGAGTGTGCCCCACCTAGGAGGGTCTGGCTACACCTTC.